The 10 T cell receptor beta chains reported below all come from one sample, sequenced in a study of T-cell reconstitution after alpha-beta-depleted transplantation in children. The TCRbeta library was prepared with unique molecular identifiers. One entry per CDR3 protein results from TCRdb running MiXCR on the PCR reads. The table lists 7,500 to 10,000 distinct CDR3 sequences, roughly 13% of them singletons. Sequenced here: PBMCs, mostly from graft donor cells, sampled 60 days after TCRalphabeta/CD19-depleted stem cell transplant. These receptors all come from a patient younger than 10 who had a stem cell transplant for inherited bone marrow failure, so the T cells may come from the graft donor.

This clonotype was detected only a few times. At one boundary the junction diverges from the germline segment, which might be a read error. The J gene is TRBJ2-5, the V gene TRBV7-8, with D perhaps TRBD1 (6 bases). CDR1 and CDR2 from the germline V gene are SGHVS and FQNEAQ. The CDR3 covers 15 residues. CDR3: CAISPGLGGRETQYF. The CDR3 coding sequence is TGTGCCATCAGCCCCGGGCTAGGGGGTCGGGAGACCCAGTACTTC.

This clonotype was counted many times. The CDR3 loop is CASSLIGRVIAGGTTDTQYF. CDR3 bases: TGCGCCAGCAGCTTGATTGGAAGAGTTATAGCGGGAGGGACCACAGATACGCAGTATTTT. V and J are TRBV5-1 and TRBJ2-3; 11 bases map to TRBD2. The V and J ends lost 1 base and 2 bases, in that order; junction bases with no gene match: 15. CDR1 SGHRS and CDR2 YFSETQ come from the germline V gene. This CDR3 is 20 amino acids long. Supplemented by reference TRBV5-1 and TRBJ2-3, the full variable domain reads KAGVTQTPRYLIKTRGQQVTLSCSPISGHRSVSWYQQTPGQGLQFLFEYFSETQRNKGNFPGRFSGRQFSNSRSEMNVSTLELGDSALYLCASSLIGRVIAGGTTDTQYFGPGTRLTVL.

Many counts were recorded for this clonotype. The chain joins TRBV6-5 to TRBJ2-4; unclear D gene. V lost 2 bases to trimming and J lost 5 bases, with 13 bases between them. The CDR3 is 15 amino acids. Germline CDR1 is MNHEY and CDR2 is SVGAGI. The chain's CDR3 is CASSYPTVRENIQYF. The CDR3 bases are TGTGCCAGCAGTTACCCCACCGTGCGAGAAAACATTCAGTACTTC.

This clonotype is termed medium-sized (0.01 to 0.1%). The chain is built from TRBV7-9 and TRBJ2-5, with D possibly matching TRBD1 (6 bases). CDR1 and CDR2 (germline): SEHNR, FQNEAQ (reference sequence). The CDR3 loop spans 15 amino acids. V was cut by 6 bases and J by 4 bases, with 18 bases left in between. The CDR3 reads CASRPKHRVGETQYF. As DNA, the CDR3 is TGTGCCAGCAGACCAAAACACAGGGTCGGAGAGACCCAGTACTTC.

This chain joins TRBV2 and TRBJ1-2; TRBD1 might be the D (6 bases). CDR1 and CDR2 from the germline V gene are SNHLY and FYNNEI. The CDR3 totals 12 residues. The germline V and J ends were trimmed by 6 bases and 4 bases, with 9 bases remaining between them. CDR3 in DNA: TGTGCCAGCAGCGGGACATCCTATGGCTACACCTTC. This encodes CASSGTSYGYTF.

This clonotype was observed a single time. The CDR3, as DNA: TGTGCCATCGGCCGAGGTCTCCTCTACAATGAGCAGTTCTTC. Protein sequence: CAIGRGLLYNEQFF. The chain joins TRBV4-2 to TRBJ2-1; D is uncertain. The V gene lost 10 bases and the J gene lost 3 bases, with 16 bases spanning the gap. CDR1 and CDR2 (germline): LGHNA, YNFKEQ. This CDR3 region has 14 residues.

This clonotype was picked up many times. V and J are TRBV15 and TRBJ2-3, with 11 bases matching TRBD2. The trim removed 0 bases at V and 4 bases at J, leaving 9 bases unmatched. This CDR3 is built from 18 residues. The V gene's germline CDR1 is LNHNV and CDR2 YYDKDF (reference sequence). This CDR3 reads CATSRDFPSGRIPDTQYF. CDR3 nucleotide sequence: TGTGCCACCAGCAGAGATTTTCCTAGCGGGAGGATCCCAGATACGCAGTATTTT.

Ten or more counts support this clonotype. The chain is built from TRBV13 and TRBJ2-7; D might be TRBD1 or TRBD2, each matching 5 bases. There are 13 residues in the CDR3. Germline CDR1 and CDR2: PRHDT and FYEKMQ (reference sequence). The ends were cut back, 6 bases at V and 4 bases at J, with 13 bases in the middle. CDR3 bases: TGTGCCAGCAGTTCCGTCTGGGGGTACGAGCAGTACTTC. Protein sequence: CASSSVWGYEQYF.

This clonotype appeared many times. The junction shows a germline mismatch at one end, possibly a read error. The J gene is TRBJ2-7, the V gene TRBV3-1; 8 nucleotides line up with TRBD2. Germline V gives CDR1 LGHDT, CDR2 YNNKEL (reference sequence). This CDR3 spans 16 amino acids. The CDR3 DNA reads as TGTGCCAGCAGCCGAAACCCGGGACTAGTCTCCGACGAGCAGTACTTC. Translation: CASSRNPGLVSDEQYF.

The table lists this clonotype with many counts. The V gene is TRBV5-1, the J gene TRBJ2-5; 9 bases are a match to TRBD1. The trim removed 3 bases at V and 5 bases at J, leaving 11 bases unmatched. Germline V gives CDR1 SGHRS, CDR2 YFSETQ. This CDR3 has 16 residues. The CDR3 DNA is TGCGCCAGCAGCTCGGCACAGGGGGCGCGGTTGGAGACCCAGTACTTC. Protein product: CASSSAQGARLETQYF.